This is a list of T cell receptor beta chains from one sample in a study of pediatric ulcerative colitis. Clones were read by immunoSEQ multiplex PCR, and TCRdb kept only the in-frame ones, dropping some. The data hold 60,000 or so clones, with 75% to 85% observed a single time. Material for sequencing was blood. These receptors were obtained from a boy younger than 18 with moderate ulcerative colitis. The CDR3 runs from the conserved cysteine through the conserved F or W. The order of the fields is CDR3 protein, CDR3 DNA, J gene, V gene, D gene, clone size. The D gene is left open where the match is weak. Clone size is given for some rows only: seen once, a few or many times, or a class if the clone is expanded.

cdr3_aa: CSVRGQDYGYTF
cdr3_nt: TGCAGCGTTCGAGGCCAGGACTATGGCTACACCTTC
j_call: TRBJ1-2
v_call: TRBV29-1
d_call: .
clone_size: .

cdr3_aa: CASSPPARDRYEQYF
cdr3_nt: TGTGCCAGCTCACCCCCGGCAAGGGATCGGTACGAGCAGTACTTC
j_call: TRBJ2-7
v_call: TRBV18
d_call: .
clone_size: .

cdr3_aa: CASSVGPQETQYF
cdr3_nt: TGTGCCAGCAGTGTTGGCCCCCAAGAGACCCAGTACTTC
j_call: TRBJ2-5
v_call: TRBV6-4
d_call: .
clone_size: .

cdr3_aa: CASSSPDNYGYTF
cdr3_nt: TGTGCCAGCAGCTCCCCAGATAACTATGGCTACACCTTC
j_call: TRBJ1-2
v_call: TRBV9
d_call: .
clone_size: .

cdr3_aa: CASSEGLAGYNEQFF
cdr3_nt: TGTGCCAGCAGTGAGGGACTAGCGGGTTACAATGAGCAGTTCTTC
j_call: TRBJ2-1
v_call: TRBV6-1
d_call: TRBD2
clone_size: .

cdr3_aa: CSFFLAGGTDTQYF
cdr3_nt: TGCAGCTTTTTTCTAGCGGGAGGCACAGATACGCAGTATTTT
j_call: TRBJ2-3
v_call: TRBV29-1
d_call: TRBD2
clone_size: once

cdr3_aa: CASSQGQTGNTIYF
cdr3_nt: TGTGCCAGCAGCCAAGGTCAGACTGGAAACACCATATATTTT
j_call: TRBJ1-3
v_call: TRBV4-2
d_call: .
clone_size: .

cdr3_aa: CASSSGGREKLFF
cdr3_nt: TGTGCCAGCAGTTCAGGGGGCCGCGAAAAACTGTTTTTT
j_call: TRBJ1-4
v_call: TRBV27
d_call: TRBD1
clone_size: .

cdr3_aa: CASSRGVVSYNEQFF
cdr3_nt: TGTGCCAGCAGCAGGGGAGTAGTTTCCTACAATGAGCAGTTCTTC
j_call: TRBJ2-1
v_call: TRBV9
d_call: .
clone_size: .

cdr3_aa: CASSSISGVGNEQFF
cdr3_nt: TGTGCCAGCAGCTCTATCTCTGGGGTTGGGAATGAGCAGTTCTTC
j_call: TRBJ2-1
v_call: TRBV11-2
d_call: .
clone_size: .

cdr3_aa: CASSSGGRGATDTQYF
cdr3_nt: TGCGCCAGCAGCTCTGGAGGGCGGGGGGCCACAGATACGCAGTATTTT
j_call: TRBJ2-3
v_call: TRBV5-1
d_call: TRBD2
clone_size: .

cdr3_aa: CASSPLTSGGENEQFF
cdr3_nt: TGCGCCAGCAGCCCTCTGACTAGCGGGGGGGAAAATGAGCAGTTCTTC
j_call: TRBJ2-1
v_call: TRBV5-1
d_call: TRBD2
clone_size: .

cdr3_aa: CVRSTGGRTEAFF
cdr3_nt: TGTGTCAGAAGTACAGGGGGCCGCACTGAAGCTTTCTTT
j_call: TRBJ1-1
v_call: TRBV7-5
d_call: .
clone_size: few

cdr3_aa: CASSPQLNTEAFF
cdr3_nt: TGTGCCAGCTCACCCCAGCTAAACACTGAAGCTTTCTTT
j_call: TRBJ1-1
v_call: TRBV18
d_call: .
clone_size: .

cdr3_aa: CASSFQRGARTDTQYF
cdr3_nt: TGTGCCAGCAGTTTTCAACGGGGGGCGCGCACAGATACGCAGTATTTT
j_call: TRBJ2-3
v_call: TRBV27
d_call: .
clone_size: .

cdr3_aa: CASSSIKGGRFPNTEAFF
cdr3_nt: TGCGCCAGCAGCTCCATTAAAGGGGGTAGATTCCCAAACACTGAAGCTTTCTTT
j_call: TRBJ1-1
v_call: TRBV5-1
d_call: .
clone_size: .

cdr3_aa: CASSQWSGTRGYTF
cdr3_nt: TGCGCCAGCAGCCAATGGTCCGGGACTAGGGGCTACACCTTC
j_call: TRBJ1-2
v_call: TRBV4-3
d_call: .
clone_size: few

cdr3_aa: CATSRGRKELFF
cdr3_nt: TGTGCCACCAGCAGAGGGAGGAAGGAGCTGTTTTTT
j_call: TRBJ2-2
v_call: TRBV15
d_call: .
clone_size: .

cdr3_aa: CASSVVSLGRAYNEQFF
cdr3_nt: TGTGCCAGCAGCGTAGTATCCCTCGGGAGGGCCTACAATGAGCAGTTCTTC
j_call: TRBJ2-1
v_call: TRBV9
d_call: TRBD2
clone_size: .

cdr3_aa: CASSKDRGDEKLFF
cdr3_nt: TGTGCCAGCTCAAAGGACAGGGGGGACGAAAAACTGTTTTTT
j_call: TRBJ1-4
v_call: TRBV18
d_call: TRBD1
clone_size: .

cdr3_aa: CASSQAEATNEKLFF
cdr3_nt: TGCGCCAGCAGCCAAGCAGAGGCAACTAATGAAAAACTGTTTTTT
j_call: TRBJ1-4
v_call: TRBV5-1
d_call: .
clone_size: .

cdr3_aa: CASSRGGVPNYGYTF
cdr3_nt: TGTGCCAGTAGTCGCGGAGGGGTCCCCAACTATGGCTACACCTTC
j_call: TRBJ1-2
v_call: TRBV19
d_call: .
clone_size: .

cdr3_aa: CASSFVRTATSGDYEQFF
cdr3_nt: TGTGCCAGCAGTTTCGTTAGGACTGCGACTAGCGGGGATTATGAGCAGTTCTTC
j_call: TRBJ2-1
v_call: TRBV27
d_call: TRBD2
clone_size: .

cdr3_aa: CASRRGQGAINEKLFF
cdr3_nt: TGTGCCAGTAGGCGGGGACAGGGGGCGATTAATGAAAAACTGTTTTTT
j_call: TRBJ1-4
v_call: TRBV19
d_call: TRBD1
clone_size: .

cdr3_aa: CASSQLQGVNTEAFF
cdr3_nt: TGTGCCAGCAGCCAGTTACAGGGGGTGAACACTGAAGCTTTCTTT
j_call: TRBJ1-1
v_call: TRBV7-9
d_call: TRBD1
clone_size: .

cdr3_aa: CASSSDRSNYGYTF
cdr3_nt: TGTGCCAGCAGCTCCGACAGGAGTAACTATGGCTACACCTTC
j_call: TRBJ1-2
v_call: TRBV7-9
d_call: .
clone_size: .

cdr3_aa: CASSFGGPRLGGYTF
cdr3_nt: TGTGCCAGCAGCTTTGGGGGACCTCGATTAGGAGGCTACACCTTC
j_call: TRBJ1-2
v_call: TRBV7-2
d_call: .
clone_size: .

cdr3_aa: CAWSGWTGSGGELFF
cdr3_nt: TGTGCCTGGAGTGGGTGGACAGGGTCGGGCGGGGAGCTGTTTTTT
j_call: TRBJ2-2
v_call: TRBV30
d_call: TRBD1
clone_size: .

cdr3_aa: CASSLDGGRGEQFF
cdr3_nt: TGTGCCAGCAGCTTAGATGGGGGGAGAGGTGAGCAGTTCTTC
j_call: TRBJ2-1
v_call: TRBV7-9
d_call: .
clone_size: .

cdr3_aa: CAIRSLDRDAYEQYF
cdr3_nt: TGTGCCATCAGGTCCCTGGACAGAGACGCTTACGAGCAGTACTTC
j_call: TRBJ2-7
v_call: TRBV10-3
d_call: .
clone_size: .

cdr3_aa: CASSIFPGGTGRNQPQHF
cdr3_nt: TGTGCCAGTAGTATTTTCCCTGGAGGGACAGGGCGCAATCAGCCCCAGCATTTT
j_call: TRBJ1-5
v_call: TRBV19
d_call: TRBD1
clone_size: .

cdr3_aa: CASSLPRNEQFF
cdr3_nt: TGTGCCAGCAGCTTACCGCGGAATGAGCAGTTCTTC
j_call: TRBJ2-1
v_call: TRBV7-9
d_call: .
clone_size: few

cdr3_aa: CASSLTLYNEQFF
cdr3_nt: TGTGCCAGCAGTTTGACCCTCTACAATGAGCAGTTCTTC
j_call: TRBJ2-1
v_call: TRBV27
d_call: .
clone_size: .

cdr3_aa: CASDIGPNEEKGGEETQYF
cdr3_nt: TGTGCTAGTGATATTGGTCCCAATGAGGAGAAAGGAGGGGAAGAGACCCAGTACTTC
j_call: TRBJ2-5
v_call: TRBV12-5
d_call: .
clone_size: .

cdr3_aa: CASRAQGTGGANVLTF
cdr3_nt: TGTGCCAGCAGGGCACAGGGGACAGGTGGGGCCAACGTCCTGACTTTC
j_call: TRBJ2-6
v_call: TRBV9
d_call: TRBD1
clone_size: .

cdr3_aa: CASSYLTSSYEQYF
cdr3_nt: TGTGCCAGCAGTTACCTTACTAGCTCCTACGAGCAGTACTTC
j_call: TRBJ2-7
v_call: TRBV6-6
d_call: .
clone_size: .

cdr3_aa: CASSLLGQIIGSPLHF
cdr3_nt: TGTGCCAGCAGCTTGTTGGGCCAGATAATAGGTTCACCCCTCCACTTT
j_call: TRBJ1-6
v_call: TRBV5-4
d_call: .
clone_size: .

cdr3_aa: CASSPVPGQLRTDTQYF
cdr3_nt: TGTGCCAGTAGTCCTGTCCCGGGACAATTACGCACAGATACGCAGTATTTT
j_call: TRBJ2-3
v_call: TRBV19
d_call: .
clone_size: .

cdr3_aa: CASLDRGNAANPYGYTF
cdr3_nt: TGTGCCTCTCTCGACAGGGGGAACGCGGCAAACCCATATGGCTACACCTTC
j_call: TRBJ1-2
v_call: TRBV30
d_call: TRBD1
clone_size: .